Below are 25 T cell receptor beta chains sequenced from a single sample in a study of blood T cells in healthy people across ages. Next came a second PCR, run for about 6 to 11 cycles, which used a sample-barcoded 5' primer along with a J-beta primer mix. TCRdb redid the calling of the 5' RACE reads with MiXCR, one entry per CDR3 protein. The table lists hundreds of thousands of distinct CDR3 sequences, about 49% of them singletons. The specimen sequenced was blood. The receptors here all came from a man in his 60s in good health.

The chain combines TRBV27 with TRBJ2-6; 7 bases align to TRBD1. V lost 6 bases and J lost 2; bases outside the gene matches: 4. CDR1 and CDR2 from the germline V gene are MNHEY and SMNVEV (reference sequence). The CDR3 sequence is 15 residues long. The CDR3 loop is CASRLGGAGANVLTF. The DNA for the CDR3 is TGTGCCAGCAGATTAGGGGGCGCTGGGGCCAACGTCCTGACTTTC.

The chain employs TRBV9 and TRBJ1-6; D is uncertain. V was pared by 0 bases and J by 5 bases, with 9 bases between. Per germline, CDR1 SGDLS and CDR2 YYNGEE. This CDR3 is built from 15 residues. The CDR3 nucleotides are TGTGCCAGCAGCGTAGATGTAGGAGATAATTCACCCCTCCACTTT. This encodes CASSVDVGDNSPLHF.

The table lists this clonotype with a few counts. This chain links TRBV7-2 with TRBJ2-5, with D maybe TRBD2 (6 bases). With 3 bases removed from V and 5 bases from J, the gap between germline ends came to 19 bases. CDR1 SGHTA and CDR2 FQGNSA come from the germline V gene. The CDR3 spans 16 residues. The CDR3 reads CASSFQTRTRGETQYF. CDR3 nucleotides: TGTGCCAGCAGCTTTCAGACTAGGACGCGCGGGGAGACCCAGTACTTC.

V and J are TRBV3-1 and TRBJ2-5; 8 nucleotides align to TRBD2. The J call may be wrong; the DNA end is better matched by TRBJ2-7. The V gene's germline CDR1 is LGHDT and CDR2 YNNKEL (reference sequence). This CDR3 is built from 15 residues. In DNA form, the CDR3 reads TGTGCCAGCAGCACCGGGAGGGTAGCTGGTTACGAGCAGTACTTC. Its protein is CASSTGRVAGYEQYF.

Concerning this clonotype: A much larger clone differs by one base, so this may be a read error. The rearrangement uses TRBV27 and TRBJ2-7, with TRBD1 matching 11 bases. The CDR3 contains 14 residues. Looked up from germline, CDR1 is MNHEY and CDR2 is SMNVEV (reference sequence). CDR3 residues: CASSSGQGVYERYF. The CDR3 DNA sequence: TGTGCCAGCAGTTCGGGACAGGGGGTCTACGAGCGGTACTTC.

The chain's CDR3 is CASSPQWGGLNEQFF. Here the CDR3 DNA reads TGTGCCAGCAGCCCCCAGTGGGGGGGTCTCAATGAGCAGTTCTTC. This chain uses TRBV7-3 with TRBJ2-1; 7 bases fit TRBD2. The junction had 10 bases not matched to a gene; V was cut back by 5 bases and J by 6 bases. CDR1 SGHTA and CDR2 FQGTGA come from the germline V gene. The CDR3 spans 15 residues. The full variable domain, completed using reference TRBV7-3 and TRBJ2-1, is GAGVSQTPSNKVTEKGKYVELRCDPISGHTALYWYRQSLGQGPEFLIYFQGTGAADDSGLPNDRFFAVRPEGSVSTLKIQRTERGDSAVYLCASSPQWGGLNEQFFGPGTRLTVL.

This clonotype occurred a few times. The V call is TRBV20-1, the J call TRBJ2-1; 15 nucleotides line up with TRBD2. The CDR3 has 16 amino acids. CDR1 is DFQATT and CDR2 is SNEGSKA in the germline V gene (reference sequence). Trimming at V came to 6 bases and at J to 8 bases, leaving 11 bases not matched to a gene. The CDR3 DNA reads as TGCAGTGCAGGGACTAGCGGGAGGCCACGAAGGGATGAGCAGTTCTTC. This codes for CSAGTSGRPRRDEQFF.

This rearrangement joins TRBV5-1 to TRBJ2-7; possible D gene TRBD1, 5 bases. The J call may be faulty, since TRBJ2-5 better matches the DNA end. CDR3 length: 14 amino acids. CDR1 and CDR2 (germline): SGHRS, YFSETQ. CDR3 DNA: TGCGCCAGCAGCTTGGTTCCAGGGTGGCAGACCCAGTACTTC. Translating gives CASSLVPGWQTQYF.

This chain links TRBV2 with TRBJ1-5; possibly TRBD1 for D (6 bases). CDR3 length: 14 amino acids. CDR1 is SNHLY and CDR2 is FYNNEI in the germline V gene. The germline V and J ends were trimmed by 8 bases and 0 bases, with 11 bases remaining between them. CDR3 in amino acids: CASQGTYSNQPQHF. The CDR3 DNA sequence: TGTGCCAGCCAGGGGACCTATAGCAATCAGCCCCAGCATTTT.

The V call is TRBV5-1, the J call TRBJ2-3; a possible D gene is TRBD1 (5 bases). The CDR3 is made up of 14 amino acids. V lost 4 bases and J 5 bases, leaving 14 bases between the germline ends. Germline V lookup: CDR1 SGHRS, CDR2 YFSETQ. The CDR3 nucleotides read TGCGCCAGCAGCGTGGGGCAGCCCCAAGATACGCAGTATTTT. Encoded protein: CASSVGQPQDTQYF.

As regards this clonotype: Since no conserved phenylalanine or tryptophan closes the CDR3, a read error is the likely cause. J is TRBJ2-3 and V is TRBV28; the match to TRBD1 covers 8 bases. The CDR3 totals 15 residues. J gave up 1 base and V 0 bases, and 0 bases lay outside the gene matches. Germline V gene sequence: CDR1 MDHEN, CDR2 SYDVKM. The CDR3: CASSLWTGGTDTQYV. The CDR3 bases are TGTGCCAGCAGTTTATGGACAGGGGGCACAGATACGCAGTATGTT.

This chain connects TRBV7-2 to TRBJ2-1, with 7 bases identical to TRBD2. This CDR3 region has 18 residues. Germline loops: CDR1 SGHTA, CDR2 FQGNSA. The V and J ends lost 2 bases and 4 bases, in that order; junction bases with no gene match: 14. The CDR3 bases are TGTGCCAGCAGCTTATGGACTCCTAGCGGTCCCACATACAATGAGCAGTTCTTC. Amino acid sequence: CASSLWTPSGPTYNEQFF.

This chain uses TRBV29-1 with TRBJ2-5; TRBD2 matches at 7 bases. The CDR3 runs 11 residues. CDR1 and CDR2 from the germline V gene are SQVTM and ANQGSEA. V lost 7 bases and J lost 5; bases outside the gene matches: 4. The chain's CDR3 is CSAERGETQYF. The CDR3 nucleotides read TGCAGCGCCGAGCGGGGCGAGACCCAGTACTTC.

This rearrangement joins TRBV7-2 to TRBJ1-2; 7 nucleotides align to TRBD1. CDR1 and CDR2 from the germline V gene are SGHTA and FQGNSA. CDR3 length equals 15 residues. V was clipped by 3 bases and J by 5 bases; unmatched bases: 9. This CDR3 reads CASSLTRTGVYGYTF. The CDR3 bases are TGTGCCAGCAGCTTGACCCGGACAGGAGTATATGGCTACACCTTC.

The chain has TRBV30 and TRBJ1-5; TRBD1 matches 7 bases. The CDR3 spans 12 residues. Germline-derived CDR1 and CDR2 are GTSNPN and SVGIG (reference sequence). J was trimmed by 7 bases and V by 0 bases; bases with no gene match: 0. For the CDR3, the DNA is TGTGCCTGGAGTGTACAGGGGCAGCCCCAGCATTTT. Translation gives CAWSVQGQPQHF.

The J gene is TRBJ2-1, the V gene TRBV7-2; 7 nucleotides line up with TRBD2. The CDR3 totals 15 residues. The ends lost 6 bases at V and 0 bases at J; junction bases unmatched: 5. The germline gives CDR1 SGHTA, CDR2 FQGNSA. The CDR3 DNA is TGTGCCAGCAGGTTTAGCGGGTACTCCTACAATGAGCAGTTCTTC. It codes for CASRFSGYSYNEQFF.

The rearrangement links TRBV29-1 to TRBJ2-1; 7 bases match TRBD2. CDR3 length: 11 residues. The J segment lost 5 bases and the V segment lost 7 bases, leaving 2 bases of the junction unmatched. Germline loops: CDR1 SQVTM, CDR2 ANQGSEA. The CDR3 region has the DNA TGCAGCGCCGGACTAGACAATGAGCAGTTCTTC. Its protein is CSAGLDNEQFF.

The chain employs TRBV12-3 or TRBV12-4 and TRBJ2-6; D ambiguous. V dropped 1 base and J dropped 3 bases, with 7 bases sitting between them. The CDR3 consists of 15 residues. The CDR3 reads CASSLGAGGANVLTF. In nucleotides, the CDR3 is TGTGCCAGCAGTTTAGGGGCCGGTGGGGCCAACGTCCTGACTTTC.

This clonotype was counted at least ten times. This chain uses TRBV5-1 with TRBJ2-7; 10 bases align to TRBD1. Trimming took 5 bases from V and 2 from J; bases not matched to a gene: 7. Germline loops: CDR1 SGHRS, CDR2 YFSETQ. This CDR3 is built from 15 residues. The CDR3 reads CASSQQGTGAYEQYF. CDR3 nucleotide sequence: TGCGCCAGCAGTCAACAGGGGACAGGGGCCTACGAGCAGTACTTC. Full variable domain (rest looked up from reference TRBV5-1 and TRBJ2-7): KAGVTQTPRYLIKTRGQQVTLSCSPISGHRSVSWYQQTPGQGLQFLFEYFSETQRNKGNFPGRFSGRQFSNSRSEMNVSTLELGDSALYLCASSQQGTGAYEQYFGPGTRLTVT.

This clonotype was seen repeatedly, ten times or more. CDR3 loop: CASSSIVGGNIQYF. In DNA form, the CDR3 reads TGTGCCAGCAGCTCCATCGTAGGGGGAAACATTCAGTACTTC. The chain combines TRBV11-2 with TRBJ2-4, with a tentative D call TRBD1 (6 bases). Germline CDR1 reads SGHAT; CDR2 reads FQNNGV. The CDR3 loop spans 14 amino acids. V dropped 4 bases and J dropped 6 bases, with 13 bases sitting between them.

As for this clonotype: This may be a read error, as it is one base from a much larger clone. DNA for the CDR3: TGTGTCAGCAGCTTTAGCGGGGGTCCCTACGAGCAGTACTTC. It is translated as CVSSFSGGPYEQYF. The chain links TRBV7-9 to TRBJ2-7; TRBD2 agrees at 9 bases. Per germline, CDR1 SEHNR and CDR2 FQNEAQ (reference sequence). CDR3 length equals 14 residues. The variable domain in full, completed from reference TRBV7-9 and TRBJ2-7, reads DTGVSQNPRHKITKRGQNVTFRCDPISEHNRLYWYRQTLGQGPEFLTYFQNEAQLEKSRLLSDRFSAERPKGSFSTLEIQRTEQGDSAMYLCVSSFSGGPYEQYFGPGTRLTVT.

The chain employs TRBV28 and TRBJ1-1, with TRBD1 matching over 11 bases. The CDR3 consists of 15 residues. The junction had 3 bases not matched to a gene; V was cut back by 2 bases and J by 4 bases. The germline gives CDR1 MDHEN, CDR2 SYDVKM. CDR3 sequence: CASSLGGTGGTEAFF. The CDR3 nucleotides are TGTGCCAGCAGTTTAGGGGGGACAGGGGGCACTGAAGCTTTCTTT.

J is TRBJ2-7 and V is TRBV14; no clear D gene. The length of the CDR3 is 14 residues. The germline V and J ends were trimmed by 4 bases and 6 bases, with 16 bases remaining between them. Germline V gene lookup returns CDR1 SGHDN and CDR2 FVKESK. CDR3 bases: TGTGCCAGCAGCCGTGAAGGGTCCTTACGCGAGCAGTACTTC. Its protein is CASSREGSLREQYF.

Notes on this clonotype: Relative to the germline gene, one junction end is altered; a read error may explain this. This chain uses TRBV12-3 or TRBV12-4 with TRBJ2-3; weak D call: TRBD2 (6 bases). The CDR3 consists of 17 residues. The CDR3 region is CTSSPPSGEVFTDTQYF. The DNA for the CDR3 is TGTACCAGCAGTCCGCCTTCGGGGGAGGTATTCACAGATACGCAGTATTTT.

The chain carries TRBV3-1 and TRBJ2-7; 8 bases line up with TRBD1. The V segment lost 1 base and the J segment 7 bases; nucleotides outside the gene matches: 9. The CDR3 contains 15 residues. CDR1 LGHDT and CDR2 YNNKEL come from the germline V gene (reference sequence). The CDR3 reads CASSQGGQDYNEQYF. The CDR3 bases are TGTGCCAGCAGCCAAGGGGGACAGGACTACAATGAGCAGTACTTC.